This T cell receptor beta chain was captured by sequencing in a study of regulatory T cells in long-lasting Graves disease. Comment on this clonotype: The antigen remains unidentified.

Findings of the study overall: Persistent disease samples used TRBV28, TRBJ1-2 and TRBJ2-5 preferentially.

Investigators prepared the TCR beta libraries by applying iRepertoire HTBI primers and Arm-PCR of CDR3 regions. TCRdb reprocessed the multiplex PCR reads via MiXCR and lists one record per CDR3 protein. The repertoire holds about 420,000 distinct CDR3 sequences, with around 17% as singletons. Looked up from germline, CDR1 is LNHDA and CDR2 is SQIVND (reference sequence). The trim removed 7 bases at V and 8 bases at J, leaving 11 bases unmatched. The CDR3 is 15 residues long. Sample time point: newly diagnosed GD, antithyroid drugs for less than 3 months. There was RNA extracted from PBMCs, and the TCR library was made from it. The same sample was also used in a study of T cells in Graves' hyperthyroidism and ophthalmopathy.

V usage is TRBV19 and J usage is TRBJ2-3, with 11 bases fitting TRBD2. Sequenced here: peripheral blood mononuclear cells (PBMCs), sampled at new diagnosis, from a patient treated with antithyroid drugs. The TCR originated in a woman younger than 30 with Graves disease. CDR3 sequence (DNA): TGTGCCAGTAATGAACTAGCGGGGGCCCCCGGTACGCAGTATTTT. Protein: CASNELAGAPGTQYF.